A single sample gave rise to the 32 T cell receptor beta chains below, sequenced in a study of blood T cell repertoires in COVID-19 (dated by TCRdb to 2018 to 2021). The library relied on the immunoSEQ multiplex PCR assay. As stored in TCRdb, this immuneACCESS dataset retains in-frame rearrangements with V and J assigned. A fraction of the clones does not appear; measured against another copy, unresolved V genes explain less than half of the discrepancy, and the remainder lacks a known reason. Within this sample are roughly 120,000 clones, with less than 90% of them counted one time only. The ten largest account for about 7.4% of the sample. Sequenced input: peripheral blood. These receptors all come from a man between 65 and 85 years old who had recovered from COVID-19.

The rearrangement uses TRBV18 and TRBJ2-2; no definite D call. Per germline, CDR1 KGHSH and CDR2 LQKENI. Trimming shortened V by 5 bases and J by 4 bases, and 8 bases separated the two germline ends. This CDR3 is built from 13 residues. This CDR3 reads CASSGTPTGELFF. CDR3 nucleotides: TGTGCCAGCTCAGGCACCCCCACCGGGGAGCTGTTTTTT.

The CDR3 reads CASSLYPGRGNTIYF. CDR3 nucleotides: TGTGCCAGCAGCTTGTACCCAGGGAGGGGAAACACCATATATTTT. The chain couples TRBV5-5 to TRBJ1-3; weak D call: TRBD1 (5 bases). This CDR3 comprises 15 residues. V was clipped by 1 base and J by 4 bases, with 12 bases between them. Germline V gene data show CDR1 as SGHKS and CDR2 as YYEKEE (reference sequence).

This clone was counted once. The chain carries TRBV3-1 (or the pseudogene TRBV3-2) and TRBJ1-6; no definite D call. Per germline, CDR1 LGHDT and CDR2 YNNKEL (reference sequence). With 0 bases removed from V and 9 bases from J, the gap between germline ends came to 15 bases. The CDR3 is made up of 16 amino acids. This CDR3 reads CASSQDSPGYGSPLHF. The CDR3 nucleotides are TGTGCCAGCAGCCAAGATTCGCCGGGATACGGTTCACCCCTCCACTTT.

The CDR3 sequence: CASSGDSINSPLHF. Written as DNA, the CDR3 is TGTGCCAGCAGCGGGGACAGCATTAATTCACCCCTCCACTTT. This chain uses TRBV14 with TRBJ1-6, with 7 bases fitting TRBD1. Germline V gene lookup returns CDR1 SGHDN and CDR2 FVKESK. The ends lost 5 bases at V and 6 bases at J; junction bases unmatched: 4. The CDR3 loop spans 14 amino acids.

The chain couples TRBV6-5 to TRBJ2-1, with TRBD1 matching over 8 bases. Germline trimming cut 6 bases from V and 7 bases from J; bases unmatched to any gene: 11. The V gene's germline CDR1 is MNHEY and CDR2 SVGAGI. The CDR3 spans 15 residues. The CDR3 DNA reads TGTGCCAGCAGCCTACAGGGGGTCGTAGGGAATGAGCAGTTCTTC. Translating it yields CASSLQGVVGNEQFF.

This clone has just one count. The V gene is TRBV4-3, the J gene TRBJ1-1, with 8 bases matching TRBD1. Germline CDR1 is LGHNA and CDR2 is YSLEER. V shed 0 bases and J 2 bases; nucleotides not matched to a gene: 8. This CDR3 region has 17 residues. The CDR3 here is CASSQDLGTGINTEAFF. As DNA, the CDR3 is TGCGCCAGCAGCCAAGATCTGGGGACAGGCATCAACACTGAAGCTTTCTTT.

The chain combines TRBV9 with TRBJ2-7; 8 bases match TRBD2. The CDR3 extends over 15 amino acids. Germline V gene lookup returns CDR1 SGDLS and CDR2 YYNGEE. The V gene end was trimmed by 4 bases and the J gene end by 4 bases; junction bases not matched to a gene: 10. The CDR3 region has the DNA TGTGCCAGCAGCTCCAGACGGGAGGGGCGATACGAGCAGTACTTC. Its translation: CASSSRREGRYEQYF.

The chain recombines TRBV30 with TRBJ2-5, with a tentative D call TRBD2 (5 bases). This CDR3 spans 14 amino acids. Trimming stripped 0 bases from V and 5 bases from J, with 13 bases between. Germline assignment: CDR1 GTSNPN and CDR2 SVGIG (reference sequence). CDR3 protein: CAWSVSGGGETQYF. CDR3 coding DNA: TGTGCCTGGAGTGTAAGTGGCGGAGGCGAGACCCAGTACTTC.

The chain is built from TRBV11-2 and TRBJ2-1, with 8 nucleotides matching TRBD2. CDR1 is SGHAT, CDR2 FQNNGV, per germline. V was pared by 7 bases and J by 7 bases, with 15 bases of the junction left unmatched. The CDR3 sequence is 16 residues long. The CDR3 DNA reads as TGTGCCAGCACCTATACGGGGGGGGCCTTTAGAAATGAGCAGTTCTTC. Translated, it gives CASTYTGGAFRNEQFF.

The J gene is TRBJ2-1, the V gene TRBV19, with D maybe TRBD1 (7 bases). Germline V CDR1 and CDR2: LNHDA, SQIVND (reference sequence). There are 14 residues in the CDR3. V lost 3 bases, J lost 6 bases, and 12 bases lay in between. The CDR3 here is CASSIMQGGNEQFF. The DNA of the CDR3 is TGTGCCAGTAGTATTATGCAGGGGGGCAATGAGCAGTTCTTC.

The chain has TRBV6-6 and TRBJ2-1; D gene uncertain. Germline values: CDR1 MNHNY, CDR2 SVGAGI (reference sequence). V was shortened by 5 bases and J by 0 bases, with 11 bases between the two germline ends. This CDR3 has 15 amino acids. CDR3 protein: CASSSLGSSYNEQFF. CDR3 sequence (DNA): TGTGCCAGCAGTAGTCTAGGATCCTCCTACAATGAGCAGTTCTTC.

The chain links TRBV20-1 to TRBJ1-1; D gene uncertain. CDR1 DFQATT and CDR2 SNEGSKA come from the germline V gene (reference sequence). The ends were cut back, 5 bases at V and 1 base at J, with 5 bases in the middle. This CDR3 region has 11 residues. The CDR3: CSAWRNTEAFF. The CDR3 DNA follows: TGCAGTGCTTGGAGGAACACTGAAGCTTTCTTT.

The CDR3 region is CASSFLGKRRNYGYTF. The CDR3 DNA reads TGTGCCAGCAGTTTTTTAGGGAAGCGGCGGAACTATGGCTACACCTTC. V is TRBV28 and J is TRBJ1-2, with D uncertain. Trimming cost V 3 bases and J 2 bases, with 16 bases left between them. The V gene's germline CDR1 is MDHEN and CDR2 SYDVKM. The CDR3 sequence is 16 residues long.

This clone has just a few counts. The gene calls are TRBV2 and TRBJ2-4, with 10 bases identical to TRBD1. J was trimmed by 5 bases and V by 6 bases; bases with no gene match: 1. This CDR3 spans 13 amino acids. Germline V gene sequence: CDR1 SNHLY, CDR2 FYNNEI. The CDR3: CASRDRGQNIQYF. The CDR3 nucleotides read TGTGCCAGCAGAGACAGGGGGCAAAACATTCAGTACTTC.

The count of this clone is one. This chain connects TRBV5-4 to TRBJ2-7, with 9 bases aligning to TRBD1. This CDR3 is 15 amino acids long. V lost 2 bases and J lost 6; bases outside the gene matches: 9. Germline V lookup: CDR1 SGHNT, CDR2 YYREEE (reference sequence). The CDR3 is CASSLGQGSAVEQYF. In DNA form, the CDR3 reads TGTGCCAGCAGCTTAGGACAGGGGTCGGCTGTCGAGCAGTACTTC.

The chain is built from TRBV5-1 and TRBJ2-1; 7 bases are shared with TRBD1. V lost 4 bases and J lost 10; bases outside the gene matches: 8. CDR1 SGHRS and CDR2 YFSETQ come from the germline V gene. CDR3 size: 13 residues. CDR3: CASSPPGGEEQFF. The CDR3 DNA reads as TGCGCCAGCAGCCCCCCAGGGGGTGAGGAGCAGTTCTTC. Full variable domain (remainder filled in from reference TRBV5-1 and TRBJ2-1): KAGVTQTPRYLIKTRGQQVTLSCSPISGHRSVSWYQQTPGQGLQFLFEYFSETQRNKGNFPGRFSGRQFSNSRSEMNVSTLELGDSALYLCASSPPGGEEQFFGPGTRLTVL.

The chain links TRBV5-1 to TRBJ2-5, with 8 bases lining up with TRBD1. The germline V gene has CDR1 SGHRS and CDR2 YFSETQ. Germline trimming cut 1 base from V and 0 bases from J; bases unmatched to any gene: 2. The CDR3 spans 15 residues. CDR3 sequence reads: CASSLQGANQETQYF. The CDR3 DNA follows: TGCGCCAGCAGCTTGCAGGGGGCAAACCAAGAGACCCAGTACTTC.

The V gene is TRBV19, the J gene TRBJ1-5, with 8 bases fitting TRBD1. Germline V gene lookup returns CDR1 LNHDA and CDR2 SQIVND (reference sequence). CDR3 size: 16 residues. V was clipped by 3 bases and J by 7 bases; unmatched bases: 11. The CDR3 DNA is TGTGCCAGTAGTATCGCAAAGACAGGGGTGGCCCAGCCCCAGCATTTT. This codes for CASSIAKTGVAQPQHF.

V and J are TRBV5-5 and TRBJ1-1; a possible D gene is TRBD1 (5 bases). Trimming took off 3 bases at V and 1 base at J, with 7 bases between the two ends. The V gene's germline CDR1 is SGHKS and CDR2 YYEKEE (reference sequence). The CDR3 covers 13 residues. The CDR3 here is CASSWQGNTEAFF. The CDR3 nucleotides are TGTGCCAGCAGCTGGCAGGGGAACACTGAAGCTTTCTTT.

The rearrangement joins TRBV9 to TRBJ2-3; TRBD1 matches at 7 bases. Looked up from germline, CDR1 is SGDLS and CDR2 is YYNGEE. V was clipped by 0 bases and J by 0 bases; unmatched bases: 4. This CDR3 has 16 residues. CDR3 protein: CASSVGDSSSTDTQYF. In nucleotides, the CDR3 is TGTGCCAGCAGCGTAGGGGACAGCTCTAGCACAGATACGCAGTATTTT.

The chain uses TRBV5-1 and TRBJ2-1, with 10 positions matching TRBD2. Germline loops: CDR1 SGHRS, CDR2 YFSETQ. V lost 0 bases to trimming and J lost 8 bases; unmatched junction nucleotides: 8. The CDR3 contains 16 residues. The CDR3 loop is CASSLEPAGGPDEQFF. In DNA form, the CDR3 reads TGCGCCAGCAGCTTGGAACCAGCGGGGGGGCCAGATGAGCAGTTCTTC.

The table lists this clone with a few counts. J is TRBJ2-2 and V is TRBV2; the D gene is possibly TRBD2 (5 bases). This CDR3 region has 13 residues. The ends were cut back, 5 bases at V and 3 bases at J, with 7 bases in the middle. In germline, CDR1 is SNHLY, CDR2 FYNNEI. The CDR3 here is CASSSGDTGELFF. The CDR3 DNA reads as TGTGCCAGCAGTTCCGGGGACACCGGGGAGCTGTTTTTT.

In DNA form, the CDR3 reads TGTGCCAGCAGCCAGTTTGGGGCAGGACAAGAGACCCAGTACTTC. Its translation: CASSQFGAGQETQYF. V gene TRBV6-5 combines with J gene TRBJ2-5; D might be TRBD1 (5 bases). Germline V lookup: CDR1 MNHEY, CDR2 SVGAGI. Trimming cost V 6 bases and J 2 bases, with 16 bases left between them. This CDR3 spans 15 amino acids.

V and J are TRBV7-8 and TRBJ1-2; TRBD1 matches at 9 bases. Trimming at V came to 4 bases and at J to 14 bases, leaving 8 bases not matched to a gene. Germline V gives CDR1 SGHVS, CDR2 FQNEAQ. The CDR3 is 12 amino acids. CDR3 nucleotide sequence: TGTGCCAGCAGCTCGCAACAGGGGGCGAAGACCTTC. This gives the protein CASSSQQGAKTF.

The V gene is TRBV19, the J gene TRBJ1-5, with D unclear. The CDR3 contains 14 residues. Germline V gene data show CDR1 as LNHDA and CDR2 as SQIVND (reference sequence). V was cut by 3 bases and J by 6 bases, with 12 bases left in between. The DNA for the CDR3 is TGTGCCAGTAGTATCGCTCGTCGGGGTCAGCCCCAGCATTTT. Protein product: CASSIARRGQPQHF.

The chain recombines TRBV7-2 with TRBJ2-3; 9 bases match TRBD2. CDR1 is SGHTA, CDR2 FQGNSA, per germline. The CDR3 has 18 amino acids. With V trimmed by 1 base and J by 1 base, 9 bases remained unmatched. Here the CDR3 DNA reads TGTGCCAGCAGCTTAGGAGCGGTAGCGGGAGCGGGCACAGATACGCAGTATTTT. It yields the protein CASSLGAVAGAGTDTQYF.

The chain couples TRBV7-2 to TRBJ2-5; tentative D call: TRBD2 (5 bases). Germline CDR1 is SGHTA and CDR2 is FQGNSA. The CDR3 has 17 residues. With 2 bases removed from V and 5 bases from J, the gap between germline ends came to 21 bases. The CDR3 nucleotides read TGTGCCAGCAGCTTATCTCTACGGAGGCCGGCTGCGGAGACCCAGTACTTC. Translating gives CASSLSLRRPAAETQYF. Full variable domain (missing parts from reference TRBV7-2 and TRBJ2-5): GAGVSQSPSNKVTEKGKDVELRCDPISGHTALYWYRQSLGQGLEFLIYFQGNSAPDKSGLPSDRFSAERTGGSVSTLTIQRTQQEDSAVYLCASSLSLRRPAAETQYFGPGTRLLVL.

The chain joins TRBV7-9 to TRBJ1-2, with a weak D call TRBD1 (5 bases). Germline V gene sequence: CDR1 SEHNR, CDR2 FQNEAQ (reference sequence). The CDR3 totals 14 residues. Trimming left V 1 base short and J 8 bases short, with 14 bases between. The CDR3 DNA reads as TGTGCCAGCAGCTTAGAACCCAGGGTGGCGGGCTACACCTTC. It translates to CASSLEPRVAGYTF.

The genes are TRBV24-1 and TRBJ2-1; TRBD2 is a possible D gene (5 bases). Germline V gene lookup returns CDR1 KGHDR and CDR2 SFDVKD. The germline V and J ends were trimmed by 9 bases and 6 bases, with 14 bases remaining between them. This CDR3 has 13 amino acids. The CDR3, as DNA: TGTGCCACCTCCCGGGGTTGGGTCAATGAGCAGTTCTTC. Its translation is CATSRGWVNEQFF.

The rearrangement links TRBV7-6 to TRBJ2-7, with D perhaps TRBD1 (5 bases). Germline assignment: CDR1 SGHVS and CDR2 FNYEAQ. The CDR3 length is 15 residues. Trimming took off 4 bases at V and 4 bases at J, with 17 bases between the two ends. The CDR3 sequence is CASSSGRTSRYEQYF. The CDR3 nucleotides read TGTGCCAGCAGCTCAGGGCGGACCTCGAGGTACGAGCAGTACTTC.

This clone appeared a single time. The chain joins TRBV5-1 to TRBJ1-1; D not resolved. Looked up from germline, CDR1 is SGHRS and CDR2 is YFSETQ. CDR3 length equals 15 residues. V lost 2 bases, J lost 2 bases, and 13 bases lay in between. The CDR3 is CASSFRAGVNTEAFF. The CDR3 DNA sequence: TGCGCCAGCAGCTTCCGCGCAGGCGTAAACACTGAAGCTTTCTTT.

This chain links TRBV3-1 (or the pseudogene TRBV3-2) with TRBJ2-3; the match to TRBD2 covers 8 bases. The germline gives CDR1 LGHDT, CDR2 YNNKEL (reference sequence). There are 16 residues in the CDR3. V lost 0 bases and J lost 6; bases outside the gene matches: 8. The CDR3 here is CASSQDVAGGGDTQYF. In nucleotides, the CDR3 is TGTGCCAGCAGCCAAGATGTCGCGGGGGGCGGGGATACGCAGTATTTT.